One sample yielded the 26 T cell receptor beta chains listed below, sequenced in a study of cytomegalovirus exposure and HLA in healthy donors (dated 2017 in TCRdb). The library was made by the immunoSEQ multiplex PCR assay. A mixture of 60 forward primers for TCR Vbeta segments and 13 reverse primers for TCR Jbeta segments was used in the multiplex PCR. This immuneACCESS table, as held by TCRdb, lists in-frame sequences with V and J called but not all clones. Of the missing ones, under half trace to an unresolved V gene in checked studies; the others have no known cause. Within this sample are approximately 140,000 clones, with nearly 85% of them counted one time only. Of the sample, approximately 1.1% is held by the ten largest clones. What was sequenced was PBMCs. Every receptor here comes from a boy aged 5-17 years in good health and CMV-seronegative.

The V call is TRBV6-5, the J call TRBJ1-1, with D perhaps matching TRBD1 (6 bases). The germline V gene encodes CDR1 MNHEY and CDR2 SVGAGI. Trimming took off 5 bases at V and 1 base at J, with 8 bases between the two ends. There are 13 residues in the CDR3. The CDR3 region has the DNA TGTGCCAGCAGTCGGACAGCGAACACTGAAGCTTTCTTT. It encodes CASSRTANTEAFF.

This clone was picked up one time. The V gene is TRBV27, the J gene TRBJ2-3, with D possibly TRBD1 on 7 matching bases. CDR1 and CDR2 from the germline V gene are MNHEY and SMNVEV (reference sequence). V shed 0 bases and J shed 1 base, with 20 bases lying between them. This CDR3 has 19 residues. Here the CDR3 reads CASSLSWQGGPRGTDTQYF. The CDR3 DNA reads as TGTGCCAGCAGTTTATCGTGGCAGGGGGGCCCCCGAGGCACAGATACGCAGTATTTT.

This clone was picked up a small number of times. The sample carries other DNA sequences with the same CDR3. The genes are TRBV6-4 and TRBJ2-3; 10 positions match TRBD2. The germline V gene has CDR1 MRHNA and CDR2 SNTAGT. With V trimmed by 0 bases and J by 3 bases, 0 bases remained unmatched. The CDR3 loop spans 15 amino acids. Written as DNA, the CDR3 is TGTGCCAGCAGTGACTCTAGCGGGGGGACAGATACGCAGTATTTT. This translates into CASSDSSGGTDTQYF.

This chain joins TRBV27 and TRBJ1-4; D is perhaps TRBD1 (6 bases). Trimming shortened V by 6 bases and J by 13 bases, and 12 bases separated the two germline ends. The CDR3 is 11 residues long. Germline loops: CDR1 MNHEY, CDR2 SMNVEV (reference sequence). The CDR3: CASSLGGRLFF. CDR3 nucleotide sequence: TGTGCCAGCAGCCTTGGGGGCAGACTGTTTTTT.

This sequence joins TRBV25-1 and TRBJ1-3; D may be TRBD1 (6 bases). This CDR3 has 16 residues. Germline lookup yields CDR1 MGHDK and CDR2 SYGVNS. V dropped 2 bases and J dropped 0 bases, with 11 bases sitting between them. The CDR3 sequence: CASSERGGFSGNTIYF. The DNA of the CDR3 is TGTGCCAGCAGTGAAAGGGGGGGGTTCTCTGGAAACACCATATATTTT.

For the CDR3, the DNA is TGTGCCAGCACCTCCGGGACAGGGGAGGGGGAGACCCAGTACTTC. This codes for CASTSGTGEGETQYF. The chain combines TRBV13 with TRBJ2-5; 10 bases agree with TRBD1. Germline CDR1 PRHDT, CDR2 FYEKMQ (reference sequence). Trimming took 7 bases from V and 5 from J; bases not matched to a gene: 10. This CDR3 is built from 15 residues.

V and J are TRBV5-1 and TRBJ2-5, with D possibly being TRBD2 (6 bases). V was shortened by 4 bases and J by 2 bases, with 18 bases between the two germline ends. The CDR3 is 16 amino acids. Germline-derived CDR1 and CDR2 are SGHRS and YFSETQ. This CDR3 reads CASSLANLGLQETQYF. The CDR3 bases are TGCGCCAGCAGCCTCGCTAACTTGGGACTGCAAGAGACCCAGTACTTC.

The chain has TRBV27 and TRBJ1-2; D remains ambiguous. CDR1 and CDR2 from the germline V gene are MNHEY and SMNVEV (reference sequence). This CDR3 contains 13 residues. V was cut by 5 bases and J by 4 bases, with 11 bases left in between. CDR3 loop: CASSPQSTYGYTF. Written as DNA, the CDR3 is TGTGCCAGCAGTCCACAGTCGACCTATGGCTACACCTTC.

J is TRBJ2-7 and V is TRBV4-1, with D possibly TRBD1 on 5 matching bases. V lost 3 bases, J lost 0 bases, and 9 bases lay in between. Germline values: CDR1 MGHRA, CDR2 YSYEKL. CDR3 size: 14 residues. CDR3 DNA sequence: TGCGCCAGCAGCCAGGAAGGGGTCTCCTACGAGCAGTACTTC. Translated, it gives CASSQEGVSYEQYF.

The chain links TRBV6-1 to TRBJ2-7, with a tentative D call TRBD1 (5 bases). Germline CDR1 MNHNS, CDR2 SASEGT. Trimming left V 7 bases short and J 6 bases short, with 13 bases between. This CDR3 is built from 12 residues. The CDR3 sequence is CASIRGWSEQYF. CDR3 bases: TGTGCCAGCATAAGGGGATGGAGCGAGCAGTACTTC.

This clone was picked up a small number of times. The gene calls are TRBV7-2 and TRBJ2-5, with 10 bases matching TRBD2. The end of the DNA aligns better with TRBJ2-7, so the J call may be wrong. In germline, CDR1 is SGHTA, CDR2 FQGNSA. The CDR3 is 14 residues long. CDR3 DNA: TGTGCCAGCAGCTCCCAGCGGGAGGGTTACGAGCAGTACTTC. Amino acid sequence: CASSSQREGYEQYF.

V gene TRBV4-1 combines with J gene TRBJ2-7, with 8 bases fitting TRBD1. The trim removed 1 base at V and 7 bases at J, leaving 3 bases unmatched. The CDR3 is 13 residues long. The germline CDR1 and CDR2 sequences are MGHRA and YSYEKL. DNA of the CDR3: TGCGCCAGCAGCCAAGTTACAGGGGGTGAGCAGTACTTC. Its translation: CASSQVTGGEQYF.

This sequence joins TRBV5-1 and TRBJ2-3; the D is unclear. The CDR3 extends over 15 amino acids. V was shortened by 0 bases and J by 0 bases, with 8 bases between the two germline ends. Germline lookup yields CDR1 SGHRS and CDR2 YFSETQ. CDR3 protein: CASSLGAASTDTQYF. The CDR3 DNA is TGCGCCAGCAGCTTGGGGGCAGCTAGCACAGATACGCAGTATTTT.

This chain connects TRBV27 to TRBJ1-6; 7 bases are a match to TRBD1. The length of the CDR3 is 14 residues. Germline assignment: CDR1 MNHEY and CDR2 SMNVEV (reference sequence). V trimming: 7 bases; J trimming: 6 bases; junction bases outside the gene matches: 6. The CDR3, as DNA: TGTGCCAGCACCGGTACAGGGGCTAATTCACCCCTCCACTTT. Its translation: CASTGTGANSPLHF.

The chain is built from TRBV9 and TRBJ2-3; 7 bases match TRBD2. V shed 0 bases, J shed 6 bases, and the junction held 7 bases outside the gene matches. Germline V gives CDR1 SGDLS, CDR2 YYNGEE. The CDR3 totals 15 residues. The CDR3 DNA reads TGTGCCAGCAGCGTAGGGAGCGGGAAGGTTGATACGCAGTATTTT. Protein sequence: CASSVGSGKVDTQYF.

This clone has more than one count but fewer than ten. CDR3 sequence (DNA): TGTGCCAGCAGCCCACCGCGGGGAGATACGCAGTATTTT. Its translation is CASSPPRGDTQYF. The chain carries TRBV5-4 and TRBJ2-3; perhaps TRBD2 as D (6 bases). The CDR3 has 13 amino acids. The ends were cut back, 4 bases at V and 5 bases at J, with 11 bases in the middle. Germline V gene data show CDR1 as SGHNT and CDR2 as YYREEE (reference sequence).

The V and J genes are TRBV5-8 and TRBJ1-5; TRBD1 agrees at 7 bases. Germline lookup yields CDR1 SGHTS and CDR2 YDEGEE. V lost 4 bases, J lost 0 bases, and 7 bases stayed unmatched. The CDR3 runs to 16 residues. The chain's CDR3 is CASSPRTGYSNQPQHF. The CDR3 nucleotides read TGTGCCAGCAGCCCTAGGACAGGCTATAGCAATCAGCCCCAGCATTTT.

The V call is TRBV30, the J call TRBJ1-1; 9 bases line up with TRBD1. Germline CDR1 GTSNPN, CDR2 SVGIG (reference sequence). The CDR3 has 18 residues. V lost 0 bases, J lost 0 bases, and 11 bases stayed unmatched. The CDR3 here is CAWSVLPPGQGMNTEAFF. The CDR3 nucleotides are TGTGCCTGGAGTGTACTCCCTCCGGGACAGGGTATGAACACTGAAGCTTTCTTT.

V gene TRBV5-6 combines with J gene TRBJ1-5, with 7 bases identical to TRBD1. V lost 2 bases, J lost 5 bases, and 10 bases stayed unmatched. The CDR3 is 16 amino acids. Per the germline V gene, CDR1 is SGHDT and CDR2 is YYEEEE. The CDR3 nucleotides are TGTGCCAGCAGCTTTGGTCCTGGGACAGCGGATCAGCCCCAGCATTTT. Residues: CASSFGPGTADQPQHF.

The chain recombines TRBV7-9 with TRBJ2-4, with D perhaps matching TRBD1 (6 bases). Trimming shortened V by 3 bases and J by 3 bases, and 15 bases separated the two germline ends. CDR1 and CDR2 from the germline V gene are SEHNR and FQNEAQ (reference sequence). This CDR3 has 16 amino acids. The CDR3 DNA sequence: TGTGCCAGCAGCTTCCCACAGGGAATCGGCAAAAACATTCAGTACTTC. Its translation is CASSFPQGIGKNIQYF.

V is TRBV5-1 and J is TRBJ2-3, with 8 bases that match TRBD2. Losses at the gene ends were 2 bases for V and 1 base for J; bases not matched to a gene: 6. CDR1 and CDR2 (germline): SGHRS, YFSETQ. This CDR3 comprises 16 residues. CDR3 nucleotides: TGCGCCAGCAGCTTCGGTTGGCGGGAGGGCACAGATACGCAGTATTTT. This encodes CASSFGWREGTDTQYF.

This clone was counted a few times. This chain joins TRBV6-1 and TRBJ1-6; 10 nucleotides align to TRBD1. The CDR3 is 18 amino acids. J lost 3 bases, V lost 4 bases, and 9 bases had no gene match. From germline, CDR1 is MNHNS and CDR2 SASEGT. In DNA form, the CDR3 reads TGTGCCAGCAGTGTTTGGACAGGGGGTTCCCTCTATAATTCACCCCTCCACTTT. Translation gives CASSVWTGGSLYNSPLHF.

This rearrangement joins TRBV7-6 to TRBJ2-3, with TRBD1 matching 7 bases. This CDR3 is built from 15 residues. Germline CDR1 and CDR2: SGHVS and FNYEAQ. V lost 0 bases, J lost 0 bases, and 0 bases stayed unmatched. Here the CDR3 DNA reads TGTGCCAGCAGCTTAGCGGGACAGAGCACAGATACGCAGTATTTT. Translation: CASSLAGQSTDTQYF.

In DNA form, the CDR3 reads TGTGCCAGCAGCTTCCGGACAGGGGGAATCCAGCCCCAGCATTTT. Translated: CASSFRTGGIQPQHF. V and J are TRBV7-2 and TRBJ1-5; 10 nucleotides agree with TRBD1. Trimming took 3 bases from V and 7 from J; bases not matched to a gene: 6. The germline CDR1 and CDR2 sequences are SGHTA and FQGNSA. CDR3 size: 15 residues.

The chain links TRBV11-3 to TRBJ2-3; 9 bases match TRBD2. The CDR3 consists of 17 residues. Germline V gives CDR1 SGHNT, CDR2 YENEEA. Trimming removed 1 base from V and 3 bases from J; junction bases left unmatched: 8. CDR3 bases: TGTGCCAGCAGCTTAGGAGGCGCGGGAGGGTGGACAGATACGCAGTATTTT. Its protein is CASSLGGAGGWTDTQYF. The variable domain in full, with the rest retrieved from reference TRBV11-3 and TRBJ2-3, is EAGVVQSPRYKIIEKKQPVAFWCNPISGHNTLYWYLQNLGQGPELLIRYENEEAVDDSQLPKDRFSAERLKGVDSTLKIQPAELGDSAVYLCASSLGGAGGWTDTQYFGPGTRLTVL.

The chain couples TRBV4-1 to TRBJ2-5; TRBD2 matches 11 bases. The V segment lost 1 base and the J segment 4 bases; nucleotides outside the gene matches: 5. This CDR3 comprises 16 residues. From germline, CDR1 is MGHRA and CDR2 YSYEKL. The CDR3 nucleotides read TGCGCCAGCAGCCAAGGACTAGCGGGAAGGCGAGAGACCCAGTACTTC. Protein sequence: CASSQGLAGRRETQYF.